These 26 T cell receptor beta chains originate from one sample sequenced in a study of beta chain features in type 1 diabetes. Sequencing targeted expressed TCRB transcripts, as all isolated RNA had been reverse transcribed. The method was immunoSEQ multiplex PCR; TCRdb's version includes in-frame clones alone and lacks a portion of them. The sample holds 680,000 or so clones, 10% to 15% seen once. General study results and limits: TCRB CDR3s were moderately but significantly shorter in Type 1 diabetes patients in all four CD4+ subsets.

No antigen has been identified for these receptors. Sample: naive CD4+ T cells from blood. These receptors all stem from a man aged 18-30 years with type 1 diabetes.

The sample holds a few counts of this clone. V and J are TRBV15 and TRBJ2-1; the D call may be TRBD1 or TRBD2 (5 bases each). Trimming cost V 8 bases and J 2 bases, with 13 bases left between them. Germline V gives CDR1 LNHNV, CDR2 YYDKDF (reference sequence). CDR3 length equals 14 residues. CDR3 coding DNA: TGTGCCACCGCAGGGACCAAGGCCTACAATGAGCAGTTCTTC. Translated: CATAGTKAYNEQFF.

The J gene is TRBJ2-1, the V gene TRBV5-1; D gene ambiguous. The V and J ends lost 4 bases and 6 bases respectively, with 14 bases between them. The CDR3 contains 14 residues. Germline V gene sequence: CDR1 SGHRS, CDR2 YFSETQ. This CDR3 reads CASSPDVEVNEQFF. The CDR3, as DNA: TGCGCCAGCAGCCCCGACGTAGAAGTCAATGAGCAGTTCTTC.

This clone has only a few counts. The chain combines TRBV6-5 with TRBJ2-5, with 12 bases fitting TRBD2. This CDR3 spans 15 amino acids. Unmatched junction bases numbered 7, after V lost 5 bases and J lost 6 bases. Germline V gene sequence: CDR1 MNHEY, CDR2 SVGAGI. The DNA of the CDR3 is TGTGCCAGCAGTCCGCTAGCGGGGGGGGTTCAGACCCAGTACTTC. It translates to CASSPLAGGVQTQYF.

This clone was recorded a few times. The chain carries TRBV7-9 and TRBJ1-2; D not certain. V lost 4 bases and J 2 bases, leaving 11 bases between the germline ends. CDR1 and CDR2 from the germline V gene are SEHNR and FQNEAQ (reference sequence). The CDR3 is 14 amino acids. CDR3 DNA sequence: TGTGCCAGCAGCTCTAGAGGGAACAACTATGGCTACACCTTC. It yields the protein CASSSRGNNYGYTF. Variable domain in full (rest from reference TRBV7-9 and TRBJ1-2): DTGVSQNPRHKITKRGQNVTFRCDPISEHNRLYWYRQTLGQGPEFLTYFQNEAQLEKSRLLSDRFSAERPKGSFSTLEIQRTEQGDSAMYLCASSSRGNNYGYTFGSGTRLTVV.

This clone was detected a few times. J is TRBJ2-7 and V is TRBV15; 10 nucleotides agree with TRBD2. Trimming cost V 0 bases and J 3 bases; bases outside gene matches: 2. Germline lookup yields CDR1 LNHNV and CDR2 YYDKDF (reference sequence). The CDR3 totals 15 residues. CDR3 region: CATSRDSGGNYEQYF. The CDR3 region has the DNA TGTGCCACCAGCAGAGATAGCGGGGGGAACTACGAGCAGTACTTC.

This clone has just a few counts. The chain couples TRBV7-9 to TRBJ2-2, with a possible D match to TRBD1 (6 bases). CDR3 size: 16 residues. Germline CDR1 and CDR2: SEHNR and FQNEAQ (reference sequence). V lost 5 bases, J lost 0 bases, and 13 bases lay in between. The CDR3 nucleotides are TGTGCCAGCAGCCCCTGGACAGCTTCGAACACCGGGGAGCTGTTTTTT. It encodes CASSPWTASNTGELFF.

The V gene is TRBV6-5, the J gene TRBJ2-7; D unclear. With 2 bases removed from V and 0 bases from J, the gap between germline ends came to 8 bases. CDR3 length: 14 amino acids. CDR1 is MNHEY and CDR2 is SVGAGI in the germline V gene. The CDR3 nucleotides read TGTGCCAGCAGTTACGGAGTAGACTCCTACGAGCAGTACTTC. Translating it yields CASSYGVDSYEQYF.

This clone turned up a few times. This chain links TRBV19 with TRBJ2-5; D is undetermined. CDR1 and CDR2 from the germline V gene are LNHDA and SQIVND (reference sequence). The CDR3 contains 15 residues. With 3 bases removed from V and 0 bases from J, the gap between germline ends came to 11 bases. The CDR3 reads CASSISLANQETQYF. The DNA of the CDR3 is TGTGCCAGTAGTATTAGTTTGGCTAACCAAGAGACCCAGTACTTC.

The table lists this clone with a few counts. J is TRBJ2-6 and V is TRBV7-9; D gene ambiguous. Germline V CDR1 and CDR2: SEHNR, FQNEAQ (reference sequence). Trimming removed 9 bases from V and 4 bases from J, with 13 bases in between. The CDR3 is 14 amino acids. The CDR3 here is CASPTGRGANVLTF. The CDR3 DNA reads as TGTGCCAGTCCGACCGGGCGCGGGGCCAACGTCCTGACTTTC.

This clone was found a few times. V is TRBV2 and J is TRBJ2-5; a weak D match, TRBD1 (5 bases). The V gene lost 4 bases and the J gene lost 1 base, with 10 bases spanning the gap. CDR1 and CDR2 from the germline V gene are SNHLY and FYNNEI. CDR3 length: 14 amino acids. The CDR3 DNA reads as TGTGCCAGCAGTGCATCCAGGGTCCAAGAGACCCAGTACTTC. This translates into CASSASRVQETQYF.

This clone was counted between two and nine times. In the same sample, other DNA sequences code for this CDR3. This sequence joins TRBV18 and TRBJ1-1; no definite D call. With 0 bases removed from V and 8 bases from J, the gap between germline ends came to 7 bases. The germline V gene encodes CDR1 KGHSH and CDR2 LQKENI. The CDR3 is made up of 12 amino acids. The chain's CDR3 is CASSPPAGEAFF. In DNA, the CDR3 is TGTGCCAGCTCACCACCGGCTGGAGAAGCTTTCTTT.

The CDR3 is CSVDGQEGEKLFF. The CDR3 DNA reads as TGCAGCGTTGATGGGCAGGAGGGGGAAAAACTGTTTTTT. This chain links TRBV29-1 with TRBJ1-4, with D tentatively TRBD1 (5 bases). Trimming cost V 3 bases and J 8 bases, with 13 bases left between them. The germline V gene has CDR1 SQVTM and CDR2 ANQGSEA. CDR3 size: 13 residues. Drawing the rest from reference TRBV29-1 and TRBJ1-4, the complete variable domain is SAVISQKPSRDICQRGTSLTIQCQVDSQVTMMFWYRQQPGQSLTLIATANQGSEATYESGFVIDKFPISRPNLTFSTLTVSNMSPEDSSIYLCSVDGQEGEKLFFGSGTQLSVL.

This clone was seen a handful of times. This rearrangement joins TRBV11-3 to TRBJ1-3, with TRBD1 matching over 9 bases. Germline V gene data show CDR1 as SGHNT and CDR2 as YENEEA. This CDR3 region has 16 residues. V shed 5 bases, J shed 4 bases, and the junction held 9 bases outside the gene matches. The CDR3 sequence: CASSTGTGNSGNTIYF. CDR3 in DNA: TGTGCCAGCAGCACCGGGACAGGGAATTCGGGAAACACCATATATTTT.

About this clone: In the same sample, other DNA sequences code for this CDR3. V and J are TRBV10-3 and TRBJ2-5; D ambiguous. Germline lookup yields CDR1 ENHRY and CDR2 SYGVKD. V was cut by 2 bases and J by 5 bases, with 3 bases left in between. The CDR3 is made up of 11 amino acids. The CDR3 DNA is TGTGCCATCAGTGAGAGGGAGACCCAGTACTTC. It specifies CAISERETQYF.

The genes are TRBV6-1 and TRBJ2-7; D gene unclear. Trimming cost V 0 bases and J 3 bases, with 9 bases left between them. CDR3 length: 14 residues. Germline CDR1 MNHNS, CDR2 SASEGT. The CDR3 reads CASSEAGPGYEQYF. CDR3 bases: TGTGCCAGCAGTGAAGCCGGTCCGGGCTACGAGCAGTACTTC.

The chain is built from TRBV5-4 and TRBJ2-6; maybe TRBD2 (6 bases). This CDR3 has 17 residues. Per germline, CDR1 SGHNT and CDR2 YYREEE (reference sequence). The V end lost 4 bases, the J end lost 1 base, and 15 bases lay between the germline ends. CDR3 residues: CASSTGLAASGANVLTF. The CDR3 DNA reads as TGTGCCAGCAGCACGGGACTTGCGGCTTCTGGGGCCAACGTCCTGACTTTC.

A few counts support this clone. This sequence joins TRBV10-3 and TRBJ1-6; the match to TRBD1 covers 7 bases. Germline lookup yields CDR1 ENHRY and CDR2 SYGVKD. J was trimmed by 8 bases and V by 6 bases; bases with no gene match: 4. The length of the CDR3 is 13 residues. The CDR3 region has the DNA TGTGCCATCAGGAATACAGGGGATTCACCCCTCCACTTT. It codes for CAIRNTGDSPLHF.

This chain connects TRBV30 to TRBJ1-3; 8 nucleotides line up with TRBD1. The V gene end was trimmed by 8 bases and the J gene end by 0 bases; junction bases not matched to a gene: 6. This CDR3 comprises 14 residues. CDR1 and CDR2 (germline): GTSNPN, SVGIG (reference sequence). In DNA, the CDR3 is TGTGCCCGGGGACAGGAACCCTCTGGAAACACCATATATTTT. Protein sequence: CARGQEPSGNTIYF.

The chain couples TRBV6-5 to TRBJ1-1; maybe TRBD1 (6 bases). Trimming pared 5 bases from V and 1 base from J, leaving 11 bases between. The CDR3 spans 14 residues. Per germline, CDR1 MNHEY and CDR2 SVGAGI. This CDR3 is CASSGQRSNTEAFF. The CDR3 DNA reads TGTGCCAGCAGTGGACAGAGATCGAACACTGAAGCTTTCTTT.

This chain joins TRBV25-1 and TRBJ1-5; the D is unclear. The length of the CDR3 is 18 residues. Deletions cut 6 bases from V and 0 bases from J, with 21 bases between. Germline CDR1 MGHDK, CDR2 SYGVNS. CDR3 loop: CASSLFPGKSYSNQPQHF. In nucleotides, the CDR3 is TGTGCCAGCAGCTTATTTCCGGGGAAATCTTATAGCAATCAGCCCCAGCATTTT. Drawing the rest from reference TRBV25-1 and TRBJ1-5, the complete variable domain is EADIYQTPRYLVIGTGKKITLECSQTMGHDKMYWYQQDPGMELHLIHYSYGVNSTEKGDLSSESTVSRIRTEHFPLTLESARPSHTSQYLCASSLFPGKSYSNQPQHFGDGTRLSIL.

This clone has only a few counts. J is TRBJ2-7 and V is TRBV11-1; perhaps TRBD1 as D (5 bases). The CDR3 is 14 residues long. Looked up from germline, CDR1 is SGHAT and CDR2 is FQDESV (reference sequence). Trimming took 5 bases from V and 4 from J, leaving 15 bases between them. In DNA form, the CDR3 reads TGTGCCAGCAGCCGCCAAAGACAGAATTACGAGCAGTACTTC. Translated, it gives CASSRQRQNYEQYF.

This clone has a handful of counts. The chain is built from TRBV30 and TRBJ1-1; D might be TRBD1 (6 bases). V lost 5 bases and J lost 2, with 12 bases in between. The CDR3 covers 13 residues. Germline values: CDR1 GTSNPN, CDR2 SVGIG (reference sequence). The CDR3 region is CAWVGHPNTEAFF. As DNA, the CDR3 is TGTGCCTGGGTGGGACATCCAAACACTGAAGCTTTCTTT.

The chain recombines TRBV7-6 with TRBJ1-1; D gene ambiguous. The CDR3 sequence is 14 residues long. Germline V CDR1 and CDR2: SGHVS, FNYEAQ. The ends were cut back, 0 bases at V and 0 bases at J, with 5 bases in the middle. CDR3 protein: CASSLAQMNTEAFF. CDR3 sequence (DNA): TGTGCCAGCAGCTTAGCGCAGATGAACACTGAAGCTTTCTTT. Full variable domain (remainder filled in from reference TRBV7-6 and TRBJ1-1): GAGVSQSPRYKVTKRGQDVALRCDPISGHVSLYWYRQALGQGPEFLTYFNYEAQQDKSGLPNDRFSAERPEGSISTLTIQRTEQRDSAMYRCASSLAQMNTEAFFGQGTRLTVV.

The gene calls are TRBV2 and TRBJ2-5; D is unclear. This CDR3 is 13 amino acids long. V was clipped by 3 bases and J by 4 bases, with 9 bases between them. Germline V CDR1 and CDR2: SNHLY, FYNNEI. DNA of the CDR3: TGTGCCAGCAGTGAGGTCCCCCCAGAGACCCAGTACTTC. It is translated as CASSEVPPETQYF.

V and J are TRBV30 and TRBJ2-5; D gene ambiguous. The CDR3 is 15 amino acids. From germline, CDR1 is GTSNPN and CDR2 SVGIG (reference sequence). The V end was cut by 1 base, the J end by 5 bases, with 17 bases between. In DNA form, the CDR3 reads TGTGCCTGGAGTGCCTATGGGTTCGGGTGGGAGACCCAGTACTTC. Translation: CAWSAYGFGWETQYF.

The chain is built from TRBV5-1 and TRBJ2-4; 13 bases align to TRBD2. J gave up 5 bases and V 4 bases, and 12 bases lay outside the gene matches. CDR3 length: 18 residues. CDR1 and CDR2 from the germline V gene are SGHRS and YFSETQ. The CDR3, as DNA: TGCGCCAGCAGCGCACTAGCGGGGGGGCCGGACTCCGAAAACATTCAGTACTTC. It specifies CASSALAGGPDSENIQYF.